These 19 T cell receptor beta chains came from one sample sequenced in a study of blood T cell repertoires in COVID-19. Generated by immunoSEQ multiplex PCR, the TCRdb table keeps only in-frame clones and is missing some. This table has about 350,000 clones, 87% appearing once. Input material: PBMCs or T cells enriched from blood (not recorded which). These receptors all stem from a woman aged 25 to 39 who had recovered from COVID-19.

This clone was found once. The chain joins TRBV5-1 to TRBJ2-2, with 12 bases that match TRBD2. This CDR3 is built from 16 residues. The V and J ends lost 4 bases and 3 bases, in that order; junction bases with no gene match: 4. Germline CDR1 reads SGHRS; CDR2 reads YFSETQ. The CDR3 region is CASSTRLAGDTGELFF. DNA of the CDR3: TGCGCCAGCAGCACCCGACTAGCGGGGGACACCGGGGAGCTGTTTTTT.

This chain links TRBV5-4 with TRBJ1-1, with D possibly TRBD1 on 5 matching bases. The V gene's germline CDR1 is SGHNT and CDR2 YYREEE (reference sequence). V was cut by 0 bases and J by 2 bases, with 11 bases left in between. This CDR3 is built from 15 residues. As DNA, the CDR3 is TGTGCCAGCAGCTTGGGGGCAGGACAAAACACTGAAGCTTTCTTT. Translating it yields CASSLGAGQNTEAFF.

The gene calls are TRBV5-3 and TRBJ1-3; D is unclear. TRBV5-3 is labeled an ORF, and its function is uncertain. The CDR3 extends over 17 amino acids. The ends were cut back, 1 base at V and 0 bases at J, with 14 bases in the middle. CDR3 residues: CARSLTSHRVSGNTIYF. DNA for the CDR3: TGTGCCAGAAGCTTGACATCCCACCGTGTCTCTGGAAACACCATATATTTT.

The chain uses TRBV4-1 and TRBJ2-3; 12 bases are shared with TRBD2. The CDR3 length is 18 residues. Trimming took 2 bases from V and 5 from J; bases not matched to a gene: 11. The germline gives CDR1 MGHRA, CDR2 YSYEKL. This CDR3 reads CASSQHSPSGGARDTQYF. CDR3 nucleotides: TGCGCCAGCAGCCAACATTCTCCTAGCGGGGGGGCCAGAGATACGCAGTATTTT.

This chain links TRBV5-6 with TRBJ2-2; the match to TRBD2 covers 8 bases. Germline V gene data show CDR1 as SGHDT and CDR2 as YYEEEE. This CDR3 has 16 amino acids. J was trimmed by 7 bases and V by 6 bases; bases with no gene match: 14. This CDR3 reads CASIPRTSLPGGELFF. The CDR3 DNA is TGTGCCAGCATCCCTCGGACTAGCCTTCCCGGCGGGGAGCTGTTTTTT. Variable domain in full (rest from reference TRBV5-6 and TRBJ2-2): DAGVTQSPTHLIKTRGQQVTLRCSPKSGHDTVSWYQQALGQGPQFIFQYYEEEERQRGNFPDRFSGHQFPNYSSELNVNALLLGDSALYLCASIPRTSLPGGELFFGEGSRLTVL.

The rearrangement links TRBV7-6 to TRBJ2-1, with TRBD2 matching 7 bases. There are 17 residues in the CDR3. Germline lookup yields CDR1 SGHVS and CDR2 FNYEAQ. The junction had 6 bases not matched to a gene; V was cut back by 1 base and J by 0 bases. CDR3 DNA: TGTGCCAGCAGCTTAGGGGTCGCGGGGGTCTCCTACAATGAGCAGTTCTTC. Translation: CASSLGVAGVSYNEQFF.

This chain joins TRBV28 and TRBJ2-1; TRBD2 might be the D (6 bases). Per germline, CDR1 MDHEN and CDR2 SYDVKM. The length of the CDR3 is 15 residues. Between the trimmed V and J ends, which lost 5 bases and 0 bases, there was a span of 11 bases. The CDR3 region is CASSIGGSSYNEQFF. In nucleotides, the CDR3 is TGTGCCAGCAGTATTGGAGGGAGCTCCTACAATGAGCAGTTCTTC.

The chain combines TRBV4-1 with TRBJ1-1; the D gene is possibly TRBD1 (5 bases). The CDR3 length is 13 residues. Germline V CDR1 and CDR2: MGHRA, YSYEKL. Trimming took off 1 base at V and 7 bases at J, with 10 bases between the two ends. The CDR3 is CASSQARGIEAFF. The CDR3 region has the DNA TGCGCCAGCAGCCAAGCCCGGGGGATTGAAGCTTTCTTT.

CDR3: CASRPGGTGELFF. CDR3 sequence (DNA): TGTGCCAGCAGGCCAGGGGGCACCGGGGAGCTGTTTTTT. The rearrangement joins TRBV28 to TRBJ2-2, with TRBD1 identical over 7 bases. Germline CDR1 and CDR2: MDHEN and SYDVKM. The CDR3 totals 13 residues. V trimming: 6 bases; J trimming: 4 bases; junction bases outside the gene matches: 2.

The CDR3 sequence is CALGQGRTGELFF. DNA for the CDR3: TGTGCCCTGGGACAGGGGAGAACCGGGGAGCTGTTTTTT. This rearrangement joins TRBV6-5 to TRBJ2-2, with TRBD1 matching over 10 bases. Germline V lookup: CDR1 MNHEY, CDR2 SVGAGI. CDR3 length: 13 amino acids. After removal of 11 bases from V and 5 bases from J, the junction contained 5 bases not matched to a gene.

The V gene is TRBV5-5, the J gene TRBJ1-2; maybe TRBD1 (5 bases). V was clipped by 0 bases and J by 6 bases, with 12 bases between them. Germline V gene lookup returns CDR1 SGHKS and CDR2 YYEKEE (reference sequence). The CDR3 contains 14 residues. The DNA of the CDR3 is TGTGCCAGCAGCTTGGAGGCAGGGCAGAATGGCTACACCTTC. Its translation is CASSLEAGQNGYTF.

The V call is TRBV28, the J call TRBJ1-2; 9 nucleotides agree with TRBD1. CDR1 is MDHEN and CDR2 is SYDVKM in the germline V gene. The CDR3 runs 17 residues. With 5 bases clipped from V and 5 bases from J, the junction kept 15 bases outside the gene matches. CDR3 in amino acids: CASSVGPPGQGLYGYTF. DNA of the CDR3: TGTGCCAGCAGTGTCGGCCCCCCGGGACAGGGCTTGTATGGCTACACCTTC.

This clone showed up just once. The rearrangement joins TRBV2 to TRBJ1-1, with D hard to call. Trimming pared 6 bases from V and 0 bases from J, leaving 11 bases between. Germline V gene sequence: CDR1 SNHLY, CDR2 FYNNEI. The CDR3 extends over 14 amino acids. The CDR3 DNA is TGTGCCAGCAGGGGAGGGAGGATGAACACTGAAGCTTTCTTT. This codes for CASRGGRMNTEAFF. Full variable domain (missing parts from reference TRBV2 and TRBJ1-1): EPEVTQTPSHQVTQMGQEVILRCVPISNHLYFYWYRQILGQKVEFLVSFYNNEISEKSEIFDDQFSVERPDGSNFTLKIRSTKLEDSAMYFCASRGGRMNTEAFFGQGTRLTVV.

This sequence joins TRBV5-4 and TRBJ2-5; D might be TRBD2 (5 bases). Per germline, CDR1 SGHNT and CDR2 YYREEE (reference sequence). V shed 2 bases and J shed 3 bases, with 11 bases lying between them. The CDR3 is 14 residues long. The CDR3 coding sequence is TGTGCCAGCAGCTTAGGCGGGCAGGAAGAGACCCAGTACTTC. Protein: CASSLGGQEETQYF.

This clone has only one observation. The chain combines TRBV27 with TRBJ1-5; 7 bases match TRBD1. V gave up 8 bases and J gave up 2 bases; unmatched junction bases: 12. This CDR3 spans 16 amino acids. Per the germline V gene, CDR1 is MNHEY and CDR2 is SMNVEV (reference sequence). The DNA for the CDR3 is TGTGCCAGCGGCCTCAAGGGGGCGCGCGGCAATCAGCCCCAGCATTTT. Residues: CASGLKGARGNQPQHF.

The chain uses TRBV19 and TRBJ1-5, with 9 bases aligning to TRBD1. The CDR3 has 14 amino acids. Looked up from germline, CDR1 is LNHDA and CDR2 is SQIVND (reference sequence). V lost 9 bases, J lost 5 bases, and 8 bases stayed unmatched. The CDR3 here is CASRDRDNDQPQHF. As DNA, the CDR3 is TGTGCCAGCAGGGACAGGGATAATGATCAGCCCCAGCATTTT.

The chain has TRBV7-9 and TRBJ1-2; no firm D call. The CDR3 consists of 12 residues. Trimming removed 5 bases at V and 6 bases at J, with 10 bases between. From germline, CDR1 is SEHNR and CDR2 FQNEAQ (reference sequence). CDR3 coding DNA: TGTGCCAGCAGCGAAACCGGGAATGGCTACACCTTC. This translates into CASSETGNGYTF.

The chain links TRBV19 to TRBJ2-5; 9 bases match TRBD2. V trimming: 6 bases; J trimming: 4 bases; junction bases outside the gene matches: 9. The CDR3 spans 15 residues. Germline V gene lookup returns CDR1 LNHDA and CDR2 SQIVND (reference sequence). Here the CDR3 reads CASSPRAGGLETQYF. In nucleotides, the CDR3 is TGTGCCAGTAGCCCAAGAGCGGGGGGATTAGAGACCCAGTACTTC.

This clone was counted once. The V and J genes are TRBV6-1 and TRBJ2-2; 8 bases fit TRBD2. After removal of 4 bases from V and 2 bases from J, the junction contained 6 bases not matched to a gene. The CDR3 extends over 16 amino acids. The germline V gene encodes CDR1 MNHNS and CDR2 SASEGT. The CDR3 DNA follows: TGTGCCAGCAGTGTAATGACTAGCGAAAACACCGGGGAGCTGTTTTTT. Protein sequence: CASSVMTSENTGELFF.